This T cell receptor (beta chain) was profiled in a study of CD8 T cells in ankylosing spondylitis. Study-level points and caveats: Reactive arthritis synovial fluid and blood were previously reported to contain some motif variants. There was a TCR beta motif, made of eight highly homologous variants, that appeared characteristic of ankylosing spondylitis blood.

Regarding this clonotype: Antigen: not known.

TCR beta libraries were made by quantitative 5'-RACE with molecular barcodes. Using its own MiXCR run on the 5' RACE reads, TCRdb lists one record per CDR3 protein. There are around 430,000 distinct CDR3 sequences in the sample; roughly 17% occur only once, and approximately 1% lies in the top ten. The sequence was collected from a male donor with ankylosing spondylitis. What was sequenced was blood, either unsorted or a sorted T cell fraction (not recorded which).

The CDR3, as DNA: TGTGCCAGCTCACCGACAGAGACCTACGAGCAGTACTTC. Its protein is CASSPTETYEQYF. The chain employs TRBV18 and TRBJ2-7, with D perhaps matching TRBD1 (5 bases). Germline V gene data show CDR1 as KGHSH and CDR2 as LQKENI. V lost 3 bases to trimming and J lost 2 bases, with 8 bases between them. This CDR3 contains 13 residues.